One T cell receptor beta chain is described in this entry. The antigen remains unidentified. Clones were sequenced by immunoSEQ multiplex PCR, and TCRdb holds only the in-frame ones, with some missing. The sample includes tens of thousands of clones, 79% of them seen just once. The data are from a study of PD-L1 blockade in urothelial cancer. About the study: Blood was tested 3 weeks (second dose) and 6 weeks into treatment. Blood gave a median about 150,000 T cells. Notes on the study in general: A pretreatment blood TCR clonality that fell below the median predicted better progression-free and overall survival.

Trimming cost V 2 bases and J 2 bases, with 10 bases left between them. Germline-derived CDR1 and CDR2 are SGDLS and YYNGEE. The CDR3 consists of 14 residues. Time point meaning: pretreatment peripheral blood. Individual patients had between 1 and 8 samples, taken pretreatment and on-treatment. This TCR was recovered from a man aged 65-85 years with urothelial cancer. The sample consisted of PBMCs, taken around atezolizumab (anti-PD-L1) treatment. V and J are TRBV9 and TRBJ1-1; D is perhaps TRBD1 (6 bases). The CDR3 loop reads CASSVGGVNTEAFF. The CDR3 region has the DNA TGTGCCAGCAGCGTTGGGGGCGTAAACACTGAAGCTTTCTTT.